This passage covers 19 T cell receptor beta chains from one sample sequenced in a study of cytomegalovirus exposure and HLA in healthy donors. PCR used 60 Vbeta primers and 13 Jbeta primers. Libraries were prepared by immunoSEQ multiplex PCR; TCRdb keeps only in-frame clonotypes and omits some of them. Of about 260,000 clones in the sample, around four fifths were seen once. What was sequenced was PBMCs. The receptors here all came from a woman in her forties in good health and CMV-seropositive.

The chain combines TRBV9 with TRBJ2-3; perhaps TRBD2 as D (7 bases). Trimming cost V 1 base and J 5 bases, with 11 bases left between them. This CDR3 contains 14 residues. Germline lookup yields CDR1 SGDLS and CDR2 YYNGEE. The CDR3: CASSVRGRGDTQYF. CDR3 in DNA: TGTGCCAGCAGCGTAAGGGGGAGGGGAGATACGCAGTATTTT.

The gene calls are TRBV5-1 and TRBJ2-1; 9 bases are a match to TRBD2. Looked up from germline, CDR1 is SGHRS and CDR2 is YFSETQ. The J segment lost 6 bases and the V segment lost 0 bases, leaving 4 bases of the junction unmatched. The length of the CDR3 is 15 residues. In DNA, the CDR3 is TGCGCCAGCAGCTTGGAAAGCGGGAGGATCAATGAGCAGTTCTTC. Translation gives CASSLESGRINEQFF. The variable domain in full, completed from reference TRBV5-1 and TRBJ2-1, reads KAGVTQTPRYLIKTRGQQVTLSCSPISGHRSVSWYQQTPGQGLQFLFEYFSETQRNKGNFPGRFSGRQFSNSRSEMNVSTLELGDSALYLCASSLESGRINEQFFGPGTRLTVL.

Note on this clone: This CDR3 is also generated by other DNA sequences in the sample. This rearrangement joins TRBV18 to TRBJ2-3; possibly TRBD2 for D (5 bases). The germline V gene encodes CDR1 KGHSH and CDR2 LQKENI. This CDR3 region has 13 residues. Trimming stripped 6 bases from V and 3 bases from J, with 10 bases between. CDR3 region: CASSPRVTDTQYF. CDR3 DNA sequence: TGTGCCAGCTCGCCGAGGGTTACAGATACGCAGTATTTT. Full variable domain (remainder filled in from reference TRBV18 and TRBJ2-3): NAGVMQNPRHLVRRRGQEARLRCSPMKGHSHVYWYRQLPEEGLKFMVYLQKENIIDESGMPKERFSAEFPKEGPSILRIQQVVRGDSAAYFCASSPRVTDTQYFGPGTRLTVL.

This CDR3 is CASSLDEGSTDTQYF. In DNA, the CDR3 is TGTGCCAGCAGCTTAGATGAGGGAAGCACAGATACGCAGTATTTT. J is TRBJ2-3 and V is TRBV7-2; D might be TRBD2 (5 bases). The CDR3 consists of 15 residues. Trimming pared 1 base from V and 0 bases from J, leaving 8 bases between. Germline assignment: CDR1 SGHTA and CDR2 FQGNSA.

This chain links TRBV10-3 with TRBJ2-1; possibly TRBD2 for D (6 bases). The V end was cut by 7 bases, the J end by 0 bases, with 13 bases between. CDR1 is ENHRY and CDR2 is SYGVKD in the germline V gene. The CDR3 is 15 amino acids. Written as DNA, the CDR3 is TGTGCCATCAATGCGGGGTTAAGCTCCTACAATGAGCAGTTCTTC. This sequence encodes CAINAGLSSYNEQFF.

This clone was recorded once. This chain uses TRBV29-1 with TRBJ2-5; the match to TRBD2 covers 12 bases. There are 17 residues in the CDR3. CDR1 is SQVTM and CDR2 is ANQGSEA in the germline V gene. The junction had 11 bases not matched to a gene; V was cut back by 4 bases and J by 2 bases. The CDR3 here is CSVALWGLAGPQETQYF. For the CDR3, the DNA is TGCAGCGTTGCGTTATGGGGACTAGCGGGCCCACAAGAGACCCAGTACTTC.

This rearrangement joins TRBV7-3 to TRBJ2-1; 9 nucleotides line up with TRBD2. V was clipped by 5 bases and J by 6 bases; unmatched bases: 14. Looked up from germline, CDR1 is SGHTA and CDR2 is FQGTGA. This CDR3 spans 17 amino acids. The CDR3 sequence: CASSLTKGAGGGNEQFF. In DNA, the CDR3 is TGTGCCAGCAGCCTGACGAAGGGGGCGGGAGGGGGCAATGAGCAGTTCTTC.

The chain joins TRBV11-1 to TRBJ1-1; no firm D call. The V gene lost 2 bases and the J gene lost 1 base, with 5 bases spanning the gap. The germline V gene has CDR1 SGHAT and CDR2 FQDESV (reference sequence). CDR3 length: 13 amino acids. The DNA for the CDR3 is TGTGCCAGCAGCTTACAGGAGAACACTGAAGCTTTCTTT. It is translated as CASSLQENTEAFF.

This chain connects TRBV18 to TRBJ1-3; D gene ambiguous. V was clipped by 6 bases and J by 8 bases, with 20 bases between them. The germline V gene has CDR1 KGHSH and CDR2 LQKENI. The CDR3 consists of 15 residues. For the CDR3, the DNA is TGTGCCAGCTCTCTTCCGGGATCTCAGGCTGACACCATATATTTT. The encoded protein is CASSLPGSQADTIYF. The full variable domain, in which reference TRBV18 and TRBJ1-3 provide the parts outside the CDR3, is NAGVMQNPRHLVRRRGQEARLRCSPMKGHSHVYWYRQLPEEGLKFMVYLQKENIIDESGMPKERFSAEFPKEGPSILRIQQVVRGDSAAYFCASSLPGSQADTIYFGEGSWLTVV.

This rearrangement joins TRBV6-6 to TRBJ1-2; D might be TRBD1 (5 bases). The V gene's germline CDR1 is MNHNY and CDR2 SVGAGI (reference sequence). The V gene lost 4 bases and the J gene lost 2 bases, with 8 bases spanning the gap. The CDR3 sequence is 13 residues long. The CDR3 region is CASSLDSNYGYTF. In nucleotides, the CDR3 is TGTGCCAGCAGTTTAGACAGCAACTATGGCTACACCTTC.

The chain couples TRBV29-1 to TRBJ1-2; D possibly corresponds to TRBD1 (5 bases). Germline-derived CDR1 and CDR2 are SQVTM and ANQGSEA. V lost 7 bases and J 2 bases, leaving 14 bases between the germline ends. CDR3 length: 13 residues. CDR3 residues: CSAPRGENYGYTF. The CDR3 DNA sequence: TGCAGCGCTCCACGGGGGGAGAACTATGGCTACACCTTC.

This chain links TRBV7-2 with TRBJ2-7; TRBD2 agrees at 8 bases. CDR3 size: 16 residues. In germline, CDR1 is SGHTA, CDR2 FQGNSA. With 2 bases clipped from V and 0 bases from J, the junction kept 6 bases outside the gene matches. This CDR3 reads CASSLNRAGGSYEQYF. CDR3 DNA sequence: TGTGCCAGCAGCTTAAATCGGGCGGGAGGCTCCTACGAGCAGTACTTC. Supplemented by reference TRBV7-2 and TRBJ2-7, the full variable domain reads GAGVSQSPSNKVTEKGKDVELRCDPISGHTALYWYRQSLGQGLEFLIYFQGNSAPDKSGLPSDRFSAERTGGSVSTLTIQRTQQEDSAVYLCASSLNRAGGSYEQYFGPGTRLTVT.

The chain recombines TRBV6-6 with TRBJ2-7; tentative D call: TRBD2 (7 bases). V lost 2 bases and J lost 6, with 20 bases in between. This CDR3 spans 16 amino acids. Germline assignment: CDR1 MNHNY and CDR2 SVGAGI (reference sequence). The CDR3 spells CASSYPWGGGNSEQYF. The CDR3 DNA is TGTGCCAGCAGTTACCCCTGGGGCGGGGGCAATAGCGAGCAGTACTTC.

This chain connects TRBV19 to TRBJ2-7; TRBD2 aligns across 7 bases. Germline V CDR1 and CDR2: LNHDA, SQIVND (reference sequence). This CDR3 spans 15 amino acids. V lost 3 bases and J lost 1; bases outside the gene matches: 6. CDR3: CASSMGGSLSYEQYF. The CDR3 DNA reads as TGTGCCAGTAGTATGGGGGGGAGTCTATCCTACGAGCAGTACTTC.

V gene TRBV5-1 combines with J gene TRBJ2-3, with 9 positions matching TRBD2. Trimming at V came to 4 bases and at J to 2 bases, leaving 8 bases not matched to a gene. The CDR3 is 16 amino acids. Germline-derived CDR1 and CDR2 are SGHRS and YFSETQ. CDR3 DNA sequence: TGCGCCAGCAGCCCACCGGGACTAGCAGACACAGATACGCAGTATTTT. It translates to CASSPPGLADTDTQYF.

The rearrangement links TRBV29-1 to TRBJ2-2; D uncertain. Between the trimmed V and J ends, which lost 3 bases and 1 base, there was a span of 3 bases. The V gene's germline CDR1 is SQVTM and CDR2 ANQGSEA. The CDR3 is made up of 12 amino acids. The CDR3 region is CSVERNTGELFF. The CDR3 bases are TGCAGCGTTGAGAGGAACACCGGGGAGCTGTTTTTT.

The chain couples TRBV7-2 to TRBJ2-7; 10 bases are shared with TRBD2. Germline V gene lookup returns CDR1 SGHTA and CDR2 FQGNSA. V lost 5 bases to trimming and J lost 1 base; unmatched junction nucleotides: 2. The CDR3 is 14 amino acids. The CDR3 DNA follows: TGTGCCAGCAGCGGTAGCGGGAGGTCCTACGAGCAGTACTTC. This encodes CASSGSGRSYEQYF. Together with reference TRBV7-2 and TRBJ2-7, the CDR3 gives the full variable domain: GAGVSQSPSNKVTEKGKDVELRCDPISGHTALYWYRQSLGQGLEFLIYFQGNSAPDKSGLPSDRFSAERTGGSVSTLTIQRTQQEDSAVYLCASSGSGRSYEQYFGPGTRLTVT.

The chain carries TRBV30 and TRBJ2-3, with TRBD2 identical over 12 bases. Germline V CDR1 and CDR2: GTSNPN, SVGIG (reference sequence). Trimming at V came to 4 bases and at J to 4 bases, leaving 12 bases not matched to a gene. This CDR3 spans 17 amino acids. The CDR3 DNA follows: TGTGCCTGGACGCAACCTAGCGGGAGGGCCGCGGCAGATACGCAGTATTTT. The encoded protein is CAWTQPSGRAAADTQYF.

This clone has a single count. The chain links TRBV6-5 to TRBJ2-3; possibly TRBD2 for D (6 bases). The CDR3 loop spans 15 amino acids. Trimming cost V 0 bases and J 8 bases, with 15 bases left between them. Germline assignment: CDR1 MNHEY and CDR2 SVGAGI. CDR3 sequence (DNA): TGTGCCAGCAGTTACTCGCCGGGAGTCTGGTCTACGCAGTATTTT. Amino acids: CASSYSPGVWSTQYF.